This T cell receptor (beta chain) appears in the sequencing data of a study of CD8+CD57+ T cells in acquired aplastic anemia. Genomic DNA provided the template from which TCR beta VDJ and CDR3 profiles were obtained. One entry per CDR3 protein, called by TCRdb with MiXCR from the reads. The profile shows 180,000 or so distinct CDR3 sequences, around half of them singletons. Sequenced patients had shown CD8+CD57+ cell expansion by flow cytometry. Sampling of blood occurred while the patients had still received no therapy. This clonotype was seen at least ten times. Germline CDR1 DFQATT, CDR2 SNEGSKA (reference sequence). This CDR3 has 14 residues. V shed 5 bases and J 8 bases; nucleotides not matched to a gene: 10.

The chain has TRBV20-1 and TRBJ2-3, with 10 bases lining up with TRBD2. The sample consisted of sorted CD4+, CD8+, or CD8+CD57+ T cells (not recorded which) from PBMCs. This TCR was recovered from a human donor with aplastic anemia. CDR3 sequence (DNA): TGCAGTGCTCATACTAGCGGGGTCAGTAGTACGCAGTATTTT. It encodes CSAHTSGVSSTQYF.